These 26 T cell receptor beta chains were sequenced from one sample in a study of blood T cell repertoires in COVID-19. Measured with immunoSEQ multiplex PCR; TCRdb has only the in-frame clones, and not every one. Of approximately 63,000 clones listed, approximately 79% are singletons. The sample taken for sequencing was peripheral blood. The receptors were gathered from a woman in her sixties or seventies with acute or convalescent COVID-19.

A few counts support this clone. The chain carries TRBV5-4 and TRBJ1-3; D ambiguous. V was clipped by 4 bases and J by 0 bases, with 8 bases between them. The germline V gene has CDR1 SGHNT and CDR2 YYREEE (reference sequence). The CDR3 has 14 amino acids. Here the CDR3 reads CASSDRFSGNTIYF. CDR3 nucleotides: TGTGCCAGCAGCGATAGATTCTCTGGAAACACCATATATTTT.

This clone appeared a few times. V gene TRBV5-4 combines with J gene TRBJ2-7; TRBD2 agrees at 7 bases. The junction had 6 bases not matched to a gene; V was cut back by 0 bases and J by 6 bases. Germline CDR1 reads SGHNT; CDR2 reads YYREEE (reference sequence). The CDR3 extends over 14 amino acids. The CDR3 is CASSLATTSAEQYF. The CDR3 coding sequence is TGTGCCAGCAGCTTGGCTACAACTAGCGCCGAGCAGTACTTC.

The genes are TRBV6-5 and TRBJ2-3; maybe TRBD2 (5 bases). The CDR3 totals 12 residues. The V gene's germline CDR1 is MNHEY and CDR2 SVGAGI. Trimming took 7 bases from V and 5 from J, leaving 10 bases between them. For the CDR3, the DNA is TGTGCCAGCAAATCCGAGGGAGATACGCAGTATTTT. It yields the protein CASKSEGDTQYF.

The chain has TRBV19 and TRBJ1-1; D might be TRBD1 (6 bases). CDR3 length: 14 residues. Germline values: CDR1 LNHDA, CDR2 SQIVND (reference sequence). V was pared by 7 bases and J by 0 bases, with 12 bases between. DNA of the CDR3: TGTGCCAGTACCAAAGGACAGATGAACACTGAAGCTTTCTTT. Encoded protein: CASTKGQMNTEAFF.

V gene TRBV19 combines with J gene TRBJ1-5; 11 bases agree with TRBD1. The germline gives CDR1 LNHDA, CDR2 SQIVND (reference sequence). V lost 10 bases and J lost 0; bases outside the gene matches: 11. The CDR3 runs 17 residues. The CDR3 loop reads CATSYGTGGSSNQPQHF. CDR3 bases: TGTGCCACCTCATATGGGACAGGGGGAAGTAGCAATCAGCCCCAGCATTTT.

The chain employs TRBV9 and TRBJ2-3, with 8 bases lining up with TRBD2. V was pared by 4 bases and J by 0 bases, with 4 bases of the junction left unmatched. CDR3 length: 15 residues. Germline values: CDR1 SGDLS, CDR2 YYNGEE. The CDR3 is CASSSSGRSTDTQYF. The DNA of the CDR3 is TGTGCCAGCAGCTCAAGCGGGAGAAGCACAGATACGCAGTATTTT.

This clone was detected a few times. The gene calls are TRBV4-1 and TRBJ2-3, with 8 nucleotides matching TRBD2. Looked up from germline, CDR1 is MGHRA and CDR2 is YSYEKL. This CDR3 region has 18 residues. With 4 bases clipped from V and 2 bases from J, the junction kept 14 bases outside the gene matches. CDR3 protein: CASSPRGGRGAPTDTQYF. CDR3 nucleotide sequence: TGCGCCAGCAGCCCCCGTGGGGGGCGGGGGGCTCCCACAGATACGCAGTATTTT.

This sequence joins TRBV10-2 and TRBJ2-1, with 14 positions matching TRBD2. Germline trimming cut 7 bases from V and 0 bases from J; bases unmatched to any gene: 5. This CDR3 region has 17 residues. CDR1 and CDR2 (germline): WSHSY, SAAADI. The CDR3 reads CASKGLAGASSYNEQFF. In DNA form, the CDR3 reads TGCGCCAGCAAGGGACTAGCGGGGGCGAGCTCCTACAATGAGCAGTTCTTC.

The CDR3: CASSLGQNSPLHF. In DNA, the CDR3 is TGTGCCAGCAGCTTAGGACAGAACTCCCCCCTCCACTTT. The chain has TRBV7-6 and TRBJ1-6; D possibly corresponds to TRBD1 (5 bases). This CDR3 has 13 residues. Germline V gene data show CDR1 as SGHVS and CDR2 as FNYEAQ. V dropped 1 base and J dropped 13 bases, with 11 bases sitting between them.

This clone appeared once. CDR3 nucleotides: TGTGCCAGCAGTGAAACAAGGGGGTCTCAAGGCTACACCTTC. Protein: CASSETRGSQGYTF. This chain joins TRBV2 and TRBJ1-2; D may be TRBD1 (6 bases). CDR1 and CDR2 from the germline V gene are SNHLY and FYNNEI. Deletions cut 2 bases from V and 8 bases from J, with 15 bases between. CDR3 length equals 14 residues.

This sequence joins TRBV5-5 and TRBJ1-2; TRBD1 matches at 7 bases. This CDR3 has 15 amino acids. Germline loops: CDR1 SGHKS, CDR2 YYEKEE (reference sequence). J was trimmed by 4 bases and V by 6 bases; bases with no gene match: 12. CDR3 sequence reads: CASTGGRAGGYGYTF. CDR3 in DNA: TGTGCCAGCACAGGGGGACGGGCTGGGGGCTATGGCTACACCTTC. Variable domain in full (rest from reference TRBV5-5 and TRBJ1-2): DAGVTQSPTHLIKTRGQQVTLRCSPISGHKSVSWYQQVLGQGPQFIFQYYEKEERGRGNFPDRFSARQFPNYSSELNVNALLLGDSALYLCASTGGRAGGYGYTFGSGTRLTVV.

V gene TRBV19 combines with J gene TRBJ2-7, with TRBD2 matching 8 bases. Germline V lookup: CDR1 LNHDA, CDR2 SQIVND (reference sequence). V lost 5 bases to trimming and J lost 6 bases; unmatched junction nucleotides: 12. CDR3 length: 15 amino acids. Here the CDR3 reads CASSDISGVRGEQYF. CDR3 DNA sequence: TGTGCCAGTAGTGACATTAGCGGGGTTCGTGGCGAGCAGTACTTC.

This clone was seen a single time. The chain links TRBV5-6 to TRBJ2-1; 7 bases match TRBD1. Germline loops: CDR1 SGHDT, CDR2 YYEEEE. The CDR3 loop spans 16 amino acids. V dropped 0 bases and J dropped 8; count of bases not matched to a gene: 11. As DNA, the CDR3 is TGTGCCAGCAGCTTGGCCGTTCGACAGGGCAGGCATGAGCAGTTCTTC. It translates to CASSLAVRQGRHEQFF.

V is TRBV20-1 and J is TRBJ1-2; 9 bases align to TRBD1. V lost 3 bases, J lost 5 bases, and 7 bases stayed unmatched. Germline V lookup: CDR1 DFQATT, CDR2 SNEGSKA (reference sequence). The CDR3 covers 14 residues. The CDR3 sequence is CSASDRDREYGYTF. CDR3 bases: TGCAGTGCTAGTGATCGGGACAGGGAGTATGGCTACACCTTC.

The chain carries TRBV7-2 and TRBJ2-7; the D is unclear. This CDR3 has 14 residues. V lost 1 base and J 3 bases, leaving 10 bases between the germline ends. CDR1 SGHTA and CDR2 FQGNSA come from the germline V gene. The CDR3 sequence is CASSLGWQNYEQYF. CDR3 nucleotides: TGTGCCAGCAGCTTAGGTTGGCAAAACTACGAGCAGTACTTC.

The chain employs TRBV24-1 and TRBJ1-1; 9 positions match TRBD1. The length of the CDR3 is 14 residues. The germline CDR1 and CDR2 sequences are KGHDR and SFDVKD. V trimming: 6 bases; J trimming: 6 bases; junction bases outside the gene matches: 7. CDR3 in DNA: TGTGCCACCAGTAATACAGGGGGCGGGGCTGAAGCTTTCTTT. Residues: CATSNTGGGAEAFF.

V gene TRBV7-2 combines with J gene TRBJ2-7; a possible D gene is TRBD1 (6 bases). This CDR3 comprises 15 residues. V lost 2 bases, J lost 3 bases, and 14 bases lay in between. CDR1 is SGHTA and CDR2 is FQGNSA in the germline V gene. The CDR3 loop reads CASSLRQGKGYEQYF. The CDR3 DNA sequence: TGTGCCAGCAGCTTAAGGCAGGGGAAGGGCTACGAGCAGTACTTC.

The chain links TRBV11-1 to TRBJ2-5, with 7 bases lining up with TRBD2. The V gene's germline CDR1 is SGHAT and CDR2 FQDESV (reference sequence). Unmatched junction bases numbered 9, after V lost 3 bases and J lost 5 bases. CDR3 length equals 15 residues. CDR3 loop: CASSFPIGRDETQYF. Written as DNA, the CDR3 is TGTGCCAGCAGCTTCCCGATAGGGAGGGACGAGACCCAGTACTTC.

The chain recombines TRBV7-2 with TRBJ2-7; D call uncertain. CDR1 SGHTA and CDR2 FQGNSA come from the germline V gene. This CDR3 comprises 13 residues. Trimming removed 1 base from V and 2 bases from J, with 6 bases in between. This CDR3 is CASSLVRTYEQYF. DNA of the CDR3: TGTGCCAGCAGCTTAGTGCGTACCTACGAGCAGTACTTC.

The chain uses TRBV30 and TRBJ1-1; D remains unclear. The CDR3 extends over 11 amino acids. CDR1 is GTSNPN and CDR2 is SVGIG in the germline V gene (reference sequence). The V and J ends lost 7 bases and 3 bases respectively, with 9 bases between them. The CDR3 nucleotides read TGTGCCTCGCGGGTGGACACTGAAGCTTTCTTT. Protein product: CASRVDTEAFF.

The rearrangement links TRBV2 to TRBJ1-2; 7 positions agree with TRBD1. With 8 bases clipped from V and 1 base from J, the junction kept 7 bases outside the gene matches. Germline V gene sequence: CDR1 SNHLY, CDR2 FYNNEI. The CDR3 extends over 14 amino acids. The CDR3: CASRWDRNNYGYTF. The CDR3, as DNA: TGTGCCAGCCGCTGGGACAGAAATAACTATGGCTACACCTTC.

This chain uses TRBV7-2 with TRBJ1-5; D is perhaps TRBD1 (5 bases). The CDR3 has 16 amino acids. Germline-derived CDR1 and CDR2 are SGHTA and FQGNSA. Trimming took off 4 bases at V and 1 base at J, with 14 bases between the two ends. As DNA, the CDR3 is TGTGCCAGCAGCTCCCCAGGAGGGGCCAGCAATCAGCCCCAGCATTTT. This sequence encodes CASSSPGGASNQPQHF. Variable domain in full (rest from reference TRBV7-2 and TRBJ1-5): GAGVSQSPSNKVTEKGKDVELRCDPISGHTALYWYRQSLGQGLEFLIYFQGNSAPDKSGLPSDRFSAERTGGSVSTLTIQRTQQEDSAVYLCASSSPGGASNQPQHFGDGTRLSIL.

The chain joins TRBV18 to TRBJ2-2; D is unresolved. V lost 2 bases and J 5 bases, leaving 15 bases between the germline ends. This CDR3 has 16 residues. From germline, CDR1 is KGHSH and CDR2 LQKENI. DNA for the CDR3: TGTGCCAGCTCACCATGGCTCGACTTTGGGACCGGGGAGCTGTTTTTT. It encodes CASSPWLDFGTGELFF.

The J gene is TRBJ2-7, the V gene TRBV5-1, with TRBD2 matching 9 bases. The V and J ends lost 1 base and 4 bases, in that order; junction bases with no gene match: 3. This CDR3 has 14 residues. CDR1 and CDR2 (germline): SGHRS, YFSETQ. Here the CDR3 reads CASSLTSGPYEQYF. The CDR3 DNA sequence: TGCGCCAGCAGCTTGACTAGCGGGCCGTACGAGCAGTACTTC.

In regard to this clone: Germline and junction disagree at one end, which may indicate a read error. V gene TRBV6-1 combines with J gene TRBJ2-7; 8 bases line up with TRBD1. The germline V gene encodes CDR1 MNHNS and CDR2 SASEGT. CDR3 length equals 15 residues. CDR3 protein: CASNERTGSSYEQYF. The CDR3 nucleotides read TGTGCCAGCAATGAAAGGACAGGGAGCTCCTACGAGCAGTACTTC.

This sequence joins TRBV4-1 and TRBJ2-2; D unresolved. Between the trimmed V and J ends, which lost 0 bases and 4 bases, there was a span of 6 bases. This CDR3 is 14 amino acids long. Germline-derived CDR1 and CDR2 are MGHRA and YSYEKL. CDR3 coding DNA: TGCGCCAGCAGCCAAGATCGGTCCACCGGGGAGCTGTTTTTT. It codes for CASSQDRSTGELFF.